This TCR beta chain was recorded in a study of control samples from healthy donors and cancer patients. Only in-frame clones appear in the TCRdb table, and some are missing; sequencing was by immunoSEQ multiplex PCR. The sample carries about 160,000 clones, nearly 96% recorded once. Per the germline V gene, CDR1 is WSHSY and CDR2 is SAAADI. V was pared by 1 base and J by 3 bases, with 6 bases between. This CDR3 contains 13 residues. The sequence came from a woman aged 25 to 45 in good health. The chain uses TRBV10-2 and TRBJ1-2; no reliable D call. Sequencing used blood. CDR3 nucleotide sequence: TGCGCCAGCAGTGAGTGGGTTGACTATGGCTACACCTTC. Its translation is CASSEWVDYGYTF.